This T cell receptor (beta chain) was recorded in a study of response to subunit inactivated influenza vaccine. Study-level points and caveats: T cells newly recruited by each seasonal influenza vaccination are few, the authors suggested.

TCRdb reprocessed the RT-PCR reads with MiXCR, giving one entry per CDR3 protein. The top ten clones hold roughly a tenth of a sample with around 750,000 distinct CDR3 sequences, approximately 21% of them seen once. V lost 1 base to trimming and J lost 1 base, with 10 bases between them. The CDR3 runs 15 residues. CDR1 SGHAT and CDR2 FQNNGV come from the germline V gene. A remark on this clonotype: Its antigen remains unknown.

The TCR was taken from a man aged 45-65 years who received an inactivated influenza vaccine. The chain has TRBV11-2 and TRBJ2-5, with a weak D call TRBD2 (5 bases). This material consisted of PBMCs from blood, taken 4 to 6 days after vaccination. This chain's CDR3 is CASSLGGRAQETQYF. For the CDR3, the DNA is TGTGCCAGCAGCTTAGGAGGGCGAGCCCAAGAGACCCAGTACTTC.